This passage covers 23 T cell receptor beta chains from one sample sequenced in a study of T cell repertoires in cytomegalovirus infection (dated by TCRdb to about 2019). Sample treatment or condition, as interpreted from the label and publication: in vitro stimulation with specific CMV peptide epitopes to enrich CMV-specific T cells. No antigen is known for these receptors. Sequencing was performed on an Illumina HiSeq 1500. TCRdb itself trimmed the public reads at Q25 with fastp, ran MiXCR and retained productive beta chains. Rows matching on CDR3 protein sequence are summarized as one entry with the most common DNA and genes. The sample table holds 600,000 to 700,000 distinct CDR3 sequences, of which 33% were seen once. The leading ten clones occupy 15% to 20% of the sample. This specimen consisted of cultured PBMCs, obtained from culture after CMV antigen stimulation. These receptors were collected from a human donor in good health (CMV status not recorded). Some clones in this sample may be carry-over from other donors' samples.

The chain joins TRBV12-3 or TRBV12-4 to TRBJ2-3; D is perhaps TRBD1 or TRBD2 (5 bases each). The CDR3 totals 15 residues. The V and J ends lost 6 bases and 4 bases respectively, with 17 bases between them. The CDR3 is CASSMGTPGADTQYF. DNA of the CDR3: TGTGCCAGCAGCATGGGGACCCCTGGCGCAGATACGCAGTATTTT.

V gene TRBV6-6 combines with J gene TRBJ1-5; 10 positions match TRBD1. The junction had 9 bases not matched to a gene; V was cut back by 5 bases and J by 2 bases. There are 17 residues in the CDR3. Germline V CDR1 and CDR2: MNHNY, SVGAGI (reference sequence). CDR3 DNA sequence: TGTGCCAGCAGTCTAGACAGGGGGCTTTACGGCAATCAGCCCCAGCATTTT. Amino acids: CASSLDRGLYGNQPQHF.

This clonotype was seen ten or more times. The rearrangement links TRBV7-8 to TRBJ1-1, with a possible D match to TRBD1 (5 bases). The CDR3 consists of 15 residues. Trimming cost V 6 bases and J 4 bases, with 18 bases left between them. Looked up from germline, CDR1 is SGHVS and CDR2 is FQNEAQ. As DNA, the CDR3 is TGTGCCAGCAGTCCTGAGGGGTGGGGTAGCACTGAAGCTTTCTTT. Translated, it gives CASSPEGWGSTEAFF.

The chain couples TRBV6-1 to TRBJ1-2; D remains ambiguous. Looked up from germline, CDR1 is MNHNS and CDR2 is SASEGT. The V end was cut by 7 bases, the J end by 3 bases, with 15 bases between. The CDR3 has 14 residues. The CDR3 region is CASTLRVVDYGYTF. The CDR3 nucleotides are TGTGCCAGCACTCTTCGGGTAGTAGACTATGGCTACACCTTC.

CDR3 bases: TGTGCCAGCAGTCGTAGCGCTAGCTCCTACAATGAGCAGTTCTTC. Translated, it gives CASSRSASSYNEQFF. This rearrangement joins TRBV2 to TRBJ2-1; D perhaps matches TRBD2 (5 bases). Trimming left V 5 bases short and J 0 bases short, with 11 bases between. This CDR3 contains 15 residues. CDR1 and CDR2 from the germline V gene are SNHLY and FYNNEI. Based on the CDR3 plus reference TRBV2 and TRBJ2-1, the full variable domain is EPEVTQTPSHQVTQMGQEVILRCVPISNHLYFYWYRQILGQKVEFLVSFYNNEISEKSEIFDDQFSVERPDGSNFTLKIRSTKLEDSAMYFCASSRSASSYNEQFFGPGTRLTVL.

This clonotype showed up just once. V is TRBV4-2 and J is TRBJ1-1; D remains ambiguous. The V end was cut by 1 base, the J end by 7 bases, with 13 bases between. The CDR3 is made up of 14 amino acids. The germline V gene encodes CDR1 LGHNA and CDR2 YNFKEQ. The CDR3 here is CASSQVSGSGEAFF. In DNA form, the CDR3 reads TGTGCCAGCAGCCAAGTGTCGGGGTCCGGTGAAGCTTTCTTT.

The chain links TRBV5-1 to TRBJ2-5, with D maybe TRBD1 (6 bases). Germline CDR1 is SGHRS and CDR2 is YFSETQ. V was cut by 0 bases and J by 1 base, with 10 bases left in between. The CDR3 is 15 amino acids. DNA of the CDR3: TGCGCCAGCAGCTTGGGGACAGCCCGCCAAGAGACCCAGTACTTC. It specifies CASSLGTARQETQYF.

The gene calls are TRBV20-1 and TRBJ2-3, with D perhaps assigned TRBD1 or TRBD2 (6 bases each). Germline values: CDR1 DFQATT, CDR2 SNEGSKA (reference sequence). Trimming left V 0 bases short and J 6 bases short, with 13 bases between. The CDR3 contains 14 residues. CDR3 loop: CSARERGEKDTQYF. The CDR3 region has the DNA TGCAGTGCTAGAGAAAGGGGGGAGAAGGATACGCAGTATTTT.

The genes are TRBV6-5 and TRBJ2-3, with D perhaps given as TRBD1 or TRBD2 (6 bases each). Germline V gene lookup returns CDR1 MNHEY and CDR2 SVGAGI. The CDR3 has 15 residues. Trimming shortened V by 5 bases and J by 2 bases, and 14 bases separated the two germline ends. The CDR3 loop reads CASSTGGRHTDTQYF. The CDR3 DNA sequence: TGTGCCAGCAGTACCGGGGGCAGGCACACAGATACGCAGTATTTT.

The chain recombines TRBV28 with TRBJ2-7, with D possibly matching TRBD1 (6 bases). Germline CDR1 is MDHEN and CDR2 is SYDVKM. V was pared by 5 bases and J by 7 bases, with 18 bases between. The CDR3 covers 14 residues. CDR3 coding DNA: TGTGCCAGCAGTAAACAGGGATGGCTTAGAGAGCAGTACTTC. Its protein is CASSKQGWLREQYF.

The chain joins TRBV20-1 to TRBJ2-2, with 7 bases lining up with TRBD2. The CDR3 runs 12 residues. With V trimmed by 6 bases and J by 7 bases, 5 bases remained unmatched. CDR1 is DFQATT, CDR2 SNEGSKA, per germline (reference sequence). This CDR3 is CSARLAGGELFF. The CDR3 DNA is TGCAGTGCCAGACTAGCTGGCGGGGAGCTGTTTTTT.

This chain uses TRBV6-2 or TRBV6-3 with TRBJ1-6; D unresolved. Trimming shortened V by 2 bases and J by 15 bases, and 11 bases separated the two germline ends. The germline V gene encodes CDR1 MNHEY and CDR2 SVGEGT. The CDR3 is 12 amino acids. CDR3 region: CASSYVGNHLHF. In DNA form, the CDR3 reads TGTGCCAGCAGTTACGTCGGGAACCACCTCCACTTT.

The chain couples TRBV7-6 to TRBJ2-5; D could derive from TRBD1 or TRBD2 (6 bases each). The CDR3 covers 14 residues. With 6 bases removed from V and 4 bases from J, the gap between germline ends came to 15 bases. Germline CDR1 and CDR2: SGHVS and FNYEAQ. The CDR3 is CASRGRRGLETQYF. Here the CDR3 DNA reads TGTGCCAGCAGAGGACGGAGGGGGTTAGAGACCCAGTACTTC.

The rearrangement joins TRBV5-4 to TRBJ1-2, with D possibly being TRBD1 (6 bases). In germline, CDR1 is SGHNT, CDR2 YYREEE (reference sequence). This CDR3 has 14 amino acids. Trimming took 0 bases from V and 7 from J, leaving 13 bases between them. CDR3 coding DNA: TGTGCCAGCAGCTTGGCCGGACAGTTAAGTGGCTACACCTTC. Protein sequence: CASSLAGQLSGYTF.

This clonotype came up a few times. CDR3 nucleotide sequence: TGCGCCAGCAGCCAACCTCCCCGAACTAGACACAATGAGCAGTTCTTC. It codes for CASSQPPRTRHNEQFF. The rearrangement joins TRBV4-1 to TRBJ2-1, with a weak D call TRBD2 (5 bases). CDR1 and CDR2 (germline): MGHRA, YSYEKL. This CDR3 comprises 16 residues. V lost 2 bases to trimming and J lost 5 bases, with 16 bases between them.

This clonotype was detected once. The CDR3 DNA follows: TGCAGTGCCCAGAGGGACAGGGAACCTAAGGACTACAATGAGCAGTTCTTC. Its protein product is CSAQRDREPKDYNEQFF. The V gene is TRBV20-1, the J gene TRBJ2-1; 9 nucleotides align to TRBD1. V lost 6 bases, J lost 3 bases, and 15 bases stayed unmatched. The CDR3 totals 17 residues. CDR1 and CDR2 from the germline V gene are DFQATT and SNEGSKA (reference sequence).

The genes are TRBV28 and TRBJ1-5; possible D gene TRBD1, 5 bases. Trimming shortened V by 5 bases and J by 0 bases, and 11 bases separated the two germline ends. CDR3 length: 15 amino acids. The germline V gene has CDR1 MDHEN and CDR2 SYDVKM. The CDR3 loop is CASSRLRVSNQPQHF. Here the CDR3 DNA reads TGTGCCAGCAGTCGCCTCAGGGTTAGCAATCAGCCCCAGCATTTT.

This clonotype was recorded at least ten times. The chain has TRBV7-2 and TRBJ1-1; 10 bases are shared with TRBD1. The CDR3 covers 16 residues. Trimming removed 6 bases from V and 2 bases from J; junction bases left unmatched: 9. From germline, CDR1 is SGHTA and CDR2 FQGNSA. The CDR3 coding sequence is TGTGCCAGCAGTTTTTCCGGGACAGGGGCAAACACTGAAGCTTTCTTT. Its translation: CASSFSGTGANTEAFF.

This chain's CDR3 is CSAQRAAGSTDTQYF. The CDR3 bases are TGCAGTGCTCAGAGAGCGGCAGGGAGCACAGATACGCAGTATTTT. The V call is TRBV20-1, the J call TRBJ2-3; D may be TRBD1 or TRBD2 (5 bases each). The CDR3 loop spans 15 amino acids. V gave up 5 bases and J gave up 0 bases, with 15 bases separating them. Germline V gene lookup returns CDR1 DFQATT and CDR2 SNEGSKA (reference sequence).

This rearrangement joins TRBV20-1 to TRBJ2-7; 8 nucleotides line up with TRBD1. Per germline, CDR1 DFQATT and CDR2 SNEGSKA (reference sequence). Trimming removed 1 base from V and 10 bases from J; junction bases left unmatched: 3. The CDR3 extends over 11 amino acids. The CDR3 reads CSARGGTGQYF. DNA of the CDR3: TGCAGTGCTAGAGGGGGGACAGGCCAGTACTTC.

There are a few counts of this clonotype. V gene TRBV6-5 combines with J gene TRBJ1-2; 11 bases align to TRBD1. The trim removed 2 bases at V and 5 bases at J, leaving 7 bases unmatched. This CDR3 has 16 amino acids. The V gene's germline CDR1 is MNHEY and CDR2 SVGAGI. CDR3 sequence (DNA): TGTGCCAGCAGTTACGCGCGGACAGGGGGCTGGTATGGCTACACCTTC. It encodes CASSYARTGGWYGYTF.

The chain couples TRBV7-6 to TRBJ1-6; weak D call: TRBD1 (5 bases). Per germline, CDR1 SGHVS and CDR2 FNYEAQ. The V and J ends lost 1 base and 0 bases respectively, with 10 bases between them. The CDR3 consists of 17 residues. CDR3 sequence reads: CASSLVTAFSYNSPLHF. The CDR3 coding sequence is TGTGCCAGCAGCTTAGTGACAGCTTTCTCCTATAATTCACCCCTCCACTTT.

This clonotype was seen a few times. V and J are TRBV5-5 and TRBJ2-6, with D possibly being TRBD1 (6 bases). Germline assignment: CDR1 SGHKS and CDR2 YYEKEE (reference sequence). This CDR3 is built from 14 residues. V shed 0 bases and J shed 8 bases, with 9 bases lying between them. For the CDR3, the DNA is TGTGCCAGCAGCTTGGACAGGGCGCCCAACGTCCTGACTTTC. It translates to CASSLDRAPNVLTF.